This T cell receptor (beta chain) was observed in a study of blood T cells in healthy people across ages. The study's findings and limits: Estimates of diversity drawn from one million T cells were considered underestimates.

Germline CDR1 reads DFQATT; CDR2 reads SNEGSKA (reference sequence). The CDR3 is made up of 15 amino acids. Notes on this clonotype: The antigen remains undetermined.

Combining a sample-barcoded 5' primer with a J-beta primer mix, a second PCR ran for roughly 6 to 11 cycles. TCRdb re-called the 5' RACE reads through MiXCR, storing one row per CDR3 protein. Here the sample spans almost 550,000 distinct CDR3 sequences, 20% to 30% being singletons. The data also belong to a second study, concerning T cells of mothers and their children.

The clonotype was recovered from a boy under 18 in good health. The chain combines TRBV20-1 with TRBJ2-5, with TRBD1 identical over 8 bases. The J call may be incorrect, as the DNA end agrees better with TRBJ2-7. The sample comprised blood. The CDR3, as DNA: TGCAGTGCTAGACCTTTTAGGGACAGGACCTACGAGCAGTACTTC. Its protein is CSARPFRDRTYEQYF.